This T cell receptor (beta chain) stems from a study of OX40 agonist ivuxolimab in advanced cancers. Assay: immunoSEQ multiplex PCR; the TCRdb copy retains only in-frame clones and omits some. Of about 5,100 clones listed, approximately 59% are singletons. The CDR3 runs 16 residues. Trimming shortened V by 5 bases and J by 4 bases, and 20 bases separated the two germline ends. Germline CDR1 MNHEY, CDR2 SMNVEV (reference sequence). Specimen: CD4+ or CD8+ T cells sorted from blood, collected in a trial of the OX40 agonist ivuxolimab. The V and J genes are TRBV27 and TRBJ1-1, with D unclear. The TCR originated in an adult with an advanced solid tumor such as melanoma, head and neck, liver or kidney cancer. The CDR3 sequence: CASSLGPRRGSTEAFF. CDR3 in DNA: TGTGCCAGCAGTCTAGGCCCCCGTCGAGGAAGCACTGAAGCTTTCTTT.